The TCR beta chain under discussion was sequenced for a study of human T cells and chemical hapten exposure. Study details: Researchers reported sensitizing a roughly 2 cm by roughly 2 cm upper inner arm skin site with 2% DPC. Study-level results: TCRs exceeding 1 in 1000 frequency stayed unchanged with DPC sensitization.

TCRdb processed the RACE reads anew with MiXCR; each CDR3 protein has one entry. This sample yields over 150,000 distinct CDR3 sequences, of which 25% to 30% are seen a single time; approximately 2.1% belongs to the top ten. As regards this clonotype: Its antigen remains unknown.

Time point defined: patch test 3, about 24 weeks after DPC sensitization. The treatment denotes: therapeutic diphenylcyclopropenone sensitization with weekly scalp DPC. Blood draws came first, before each patch test. V gave up 0 bases and J gave up 6 bases; unmatched junction bases: 9. CDR3 length: 16 amino acids. The germline CDR1 and CDR2 sequences are SEHNR and FQNEAQ (reference sequence). V gene TRBV7-9 combines with J gene TRBJ1-2, with TRBD1 identical over 8 bases. The specimen comprised whole blood, sampled in connection with sensitization to the hapten diphenylcyclopropenone (DPC). This sequence was found in a woman between 18 and 29 years old with alopecia areata. Some clones in this sample may be carry-over from other donors' samples. CDR3 protein: CASSLAGTGGRHGYTF. The CDR3, as DNA: TGTGCCAGCAGCTTAGCCGGTACAGGGGGTAGGCATGGCTACACCTTC.